This T cell receptor (beta chain) was captured by sequencing in a study of blood T cell repertoires in COVID-19. Looking at the study overall: Researchers got acute and convalescent COVID-19 samples from the United States, Italy and Spain.

TCRdb keeps only in-frame clones here, not all; method: immunoSEQ multiplex PCR. This sample has some 210,000 clones, with roughly 77% found just once. Cohorts were determined from participant-reported clinical history. The CDR3 consists of 12 residues. V shed 10 bases, J shed 7 bases, and the junction held 8 bases outside the gene matches. CDR1 and CDR2 (germline): MNHEY, SVGAGI. This clone was counted between two and nine times. The sequence was obtained from a man aged 35 to 55 who had recovered from COVID-19. Source material: PBMCs or T cells enriched from blood (not recorded which). The V and J genes are TRBV6-5 and TRBJ1-2, with TRBD1 matching 8 bases. The CDR3 here is CATEDRVGGYTF. In nucleotides, the CDR3 is TGTGCCACGGAGGACAGGGTTGGTGGCTACACCTTC.